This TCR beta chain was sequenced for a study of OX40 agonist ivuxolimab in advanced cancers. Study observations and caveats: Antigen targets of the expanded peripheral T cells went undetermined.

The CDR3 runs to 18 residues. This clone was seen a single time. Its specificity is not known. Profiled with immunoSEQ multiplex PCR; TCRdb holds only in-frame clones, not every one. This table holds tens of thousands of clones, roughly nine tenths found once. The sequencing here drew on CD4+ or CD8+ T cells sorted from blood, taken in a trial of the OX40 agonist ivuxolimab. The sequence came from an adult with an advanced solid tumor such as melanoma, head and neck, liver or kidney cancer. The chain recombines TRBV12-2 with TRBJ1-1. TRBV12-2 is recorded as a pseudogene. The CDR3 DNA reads TGTGCAAGTCGCTACTCTCGACGGGGTGGCGGCCGGAACACTGAAGCTTTCTTT. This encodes CASRYSRRGGGRNTEAFF.